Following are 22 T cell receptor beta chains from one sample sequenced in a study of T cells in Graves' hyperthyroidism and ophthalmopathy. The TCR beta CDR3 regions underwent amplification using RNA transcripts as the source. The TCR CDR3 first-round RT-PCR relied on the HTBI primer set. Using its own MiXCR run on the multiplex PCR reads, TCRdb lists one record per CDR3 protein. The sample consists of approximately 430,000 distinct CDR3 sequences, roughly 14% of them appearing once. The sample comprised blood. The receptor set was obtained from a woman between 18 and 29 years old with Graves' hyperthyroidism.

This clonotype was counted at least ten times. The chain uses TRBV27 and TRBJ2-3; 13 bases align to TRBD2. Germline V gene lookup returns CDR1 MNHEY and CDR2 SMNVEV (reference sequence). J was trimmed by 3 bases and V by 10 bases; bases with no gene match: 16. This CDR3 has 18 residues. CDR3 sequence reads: CATATSGGHSGMTDTQYF. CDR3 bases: TGTGCCACCGCGACTAGCGGGGGGCATTCGGGTATGACAGATACGCAGTATTTT.

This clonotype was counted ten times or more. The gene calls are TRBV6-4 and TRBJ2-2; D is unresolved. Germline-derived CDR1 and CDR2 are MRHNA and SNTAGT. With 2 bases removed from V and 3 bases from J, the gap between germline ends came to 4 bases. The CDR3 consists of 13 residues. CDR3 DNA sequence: TGTGCCAGCAGTGACACAGACACCGGGGAGCTGTTTTTT. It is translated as CASSDTDTGELFF.

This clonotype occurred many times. The DNA of the CDR3 is TGTGCTAGTGGTTCCCCGGACAGTTCGAAGGGCTACACCTTC. Translating gives CASGSPDSSKGYTF. The chain joins TRBV12-5 to TRBJ1-2; tentatively, D is TRBD1 (6 bases). Germline V gene lookup returns CDR1 LGHNT and CDR2 FRNRAP. The CDR3 runs to 14 residues. V lost 4 bases, J lost 8 bases, and 17 bases lay in between.

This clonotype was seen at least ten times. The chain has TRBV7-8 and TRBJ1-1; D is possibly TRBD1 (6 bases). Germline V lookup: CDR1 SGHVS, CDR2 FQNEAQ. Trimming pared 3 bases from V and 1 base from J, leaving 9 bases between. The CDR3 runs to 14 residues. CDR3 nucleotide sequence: TGTGCCAGCAGCTTGGGACATTCGAACACTGAAGCTTTCTTT. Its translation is CASSLGHSNTEAFF.

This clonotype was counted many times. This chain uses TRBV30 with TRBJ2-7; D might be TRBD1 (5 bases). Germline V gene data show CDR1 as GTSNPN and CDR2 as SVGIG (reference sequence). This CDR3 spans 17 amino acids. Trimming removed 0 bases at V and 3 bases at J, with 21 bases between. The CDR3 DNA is TGTGCCTGGAGTGTACCAAAGGGGCTGGCTCTACACTACGAGCAGTACTTC. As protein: CAWSVPKGLALHYEQYF.

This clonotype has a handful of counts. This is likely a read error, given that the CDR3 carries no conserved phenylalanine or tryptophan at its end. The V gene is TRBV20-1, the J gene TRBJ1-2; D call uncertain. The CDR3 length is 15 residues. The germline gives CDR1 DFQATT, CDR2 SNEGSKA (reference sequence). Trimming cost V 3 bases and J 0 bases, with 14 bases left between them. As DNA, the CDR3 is TGCAGTGCTAGTCCTCCCGGGAGCTCTAACTATGGCTACACCTCC. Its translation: CSASPPGSSNYGYTS.

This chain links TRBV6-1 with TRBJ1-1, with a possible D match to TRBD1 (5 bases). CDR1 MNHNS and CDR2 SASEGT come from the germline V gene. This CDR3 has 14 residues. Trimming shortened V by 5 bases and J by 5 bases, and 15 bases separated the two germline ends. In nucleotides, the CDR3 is TGTGCCAGCAGTCGGGGGGTCGGTGCGACTGAAGCTTTCTTT. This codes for CASSRGVGATEAFF.

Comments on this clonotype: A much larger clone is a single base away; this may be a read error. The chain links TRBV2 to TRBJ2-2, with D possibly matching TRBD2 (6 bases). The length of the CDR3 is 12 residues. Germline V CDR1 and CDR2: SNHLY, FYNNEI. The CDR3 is CASSSDTGEVFF. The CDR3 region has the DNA TGTGCCAGTAGCTCGGACACCGGGGAGGTGTTTTTT.

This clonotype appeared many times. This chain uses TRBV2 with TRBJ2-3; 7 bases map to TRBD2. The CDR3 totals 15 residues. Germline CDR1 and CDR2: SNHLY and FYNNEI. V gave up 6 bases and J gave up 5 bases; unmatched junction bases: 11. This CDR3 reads CASRKAGVRGDTQYF. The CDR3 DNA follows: TGTGCCAGCAGAAAGGCGGGAGTACGGGGAGATACGCAGTATTTT.

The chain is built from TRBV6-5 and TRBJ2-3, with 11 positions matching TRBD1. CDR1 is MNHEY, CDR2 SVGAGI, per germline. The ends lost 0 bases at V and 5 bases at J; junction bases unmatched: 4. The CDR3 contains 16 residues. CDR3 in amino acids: CASSYSRTGGLDTQYF. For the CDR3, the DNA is TGTGCCAGCAGTTACTCGAGGACAGGGGGCTTAGATACGCAGTATTTT.

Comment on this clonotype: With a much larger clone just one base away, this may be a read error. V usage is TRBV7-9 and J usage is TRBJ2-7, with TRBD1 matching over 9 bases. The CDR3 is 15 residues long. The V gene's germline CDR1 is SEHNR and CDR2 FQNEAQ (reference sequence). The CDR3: CACSSGQGSLNEQYF. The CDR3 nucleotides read TGTGCCTGCAGCTCGGGACAGGGCAGTTTGAACGAGCAGTACTTC.

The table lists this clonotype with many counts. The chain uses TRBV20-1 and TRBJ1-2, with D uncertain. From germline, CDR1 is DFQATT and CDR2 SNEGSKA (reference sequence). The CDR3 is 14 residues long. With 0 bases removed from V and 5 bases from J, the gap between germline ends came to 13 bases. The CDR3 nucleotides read TGCAGTGCTAGAGATGTTACAGCGACTTATGGCTACACCTTC. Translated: CSARDVTATYGYTF.

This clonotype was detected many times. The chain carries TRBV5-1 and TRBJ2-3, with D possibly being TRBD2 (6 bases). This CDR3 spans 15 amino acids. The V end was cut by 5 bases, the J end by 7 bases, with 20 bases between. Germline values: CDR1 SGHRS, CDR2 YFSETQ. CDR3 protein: CASSPSADQGNTQYF. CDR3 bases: TGCGCCAGCAGTCCTAGCGCCGATCAAGGGAATACGCAGTATTTT.

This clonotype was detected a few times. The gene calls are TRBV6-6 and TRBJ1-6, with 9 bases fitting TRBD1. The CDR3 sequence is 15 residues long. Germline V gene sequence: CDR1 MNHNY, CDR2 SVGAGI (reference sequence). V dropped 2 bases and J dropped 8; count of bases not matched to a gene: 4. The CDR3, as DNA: TGTGCCAGCAGTTACACCTGGACAGGGGATTCACCCCTCCACTTT. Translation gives CASSYTWTGDSPLHF.

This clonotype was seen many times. The chain's CDR3 is CASSLEQFQETQYF. In DNA, the CDR3 is TGTGCCAGCAGCTTAGAACAGTTCCAAGAGACCCAGTACTTC. V gene TRBV7-8 combines with J gene TRBJ2-5, with D unclear. Trimming took 1 base from V and 1 from J, leaving 7 bases between them. Germline V gives CDR1 SGHVS, CDR2 FQNEAQ. The CDR3 is 14 residues long.

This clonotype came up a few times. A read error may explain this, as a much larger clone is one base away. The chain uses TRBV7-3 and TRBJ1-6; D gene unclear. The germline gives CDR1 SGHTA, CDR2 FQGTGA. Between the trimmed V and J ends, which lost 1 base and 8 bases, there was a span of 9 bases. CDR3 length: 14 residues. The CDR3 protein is CASSLMGNDSPLHF. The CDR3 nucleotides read TGTGCCAGCAGCTTAATGGGAAATGATTCACCCCTCCACTTT. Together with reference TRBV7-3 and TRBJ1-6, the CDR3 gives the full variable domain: GAGVSQTPSNKVTEKGKYVELRCDPISGHTALYWYRQSLGQGPEFLIYFQGTGAADDSGLPNDRFFAVRPEGSVSTLKIQRTERGDSAVYLCASSLMGNDSPLHFGNGTRLTVT.

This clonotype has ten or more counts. The CDR3 nucleotides are TGTGCCAGCAGCTTTGGCACCGGGGGAGTTAGGAACGAGCAGTACTTC. Its translation: CASSFGTGGVRNEQYF. The chain links TRBV5-6 to TRBJ2-7, with D possibly TRBD2 on 6 matching bases. Trimming pared 2 bases from V and 5 bases from J, leaving 20 bases between. The CDR3 spans 16 residues. Germline lookup yields CDR1 SGHDT and CDR2 YYEEEE.

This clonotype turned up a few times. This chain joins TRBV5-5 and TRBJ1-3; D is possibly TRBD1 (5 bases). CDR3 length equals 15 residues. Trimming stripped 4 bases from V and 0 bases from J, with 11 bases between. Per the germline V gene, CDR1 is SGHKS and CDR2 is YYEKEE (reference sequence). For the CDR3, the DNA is TGTGCCAGCAGCACGGGGACGTCCTCTGGAAACACCATATATTTT. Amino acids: CASSTGTSSGNTIYF.

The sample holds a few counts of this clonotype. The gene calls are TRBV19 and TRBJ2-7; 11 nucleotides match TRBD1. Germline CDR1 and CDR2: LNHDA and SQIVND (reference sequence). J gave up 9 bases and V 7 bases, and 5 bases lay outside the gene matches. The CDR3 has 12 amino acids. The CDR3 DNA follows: TGTGCCAGTACGGACAGGGGGCGCGGGCAGTACTTC. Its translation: CASTDRGRGQYF.

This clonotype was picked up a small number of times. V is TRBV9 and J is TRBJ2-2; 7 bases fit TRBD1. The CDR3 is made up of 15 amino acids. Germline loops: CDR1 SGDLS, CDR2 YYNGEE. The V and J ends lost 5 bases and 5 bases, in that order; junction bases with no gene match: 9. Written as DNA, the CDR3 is TGTGCCAGCAGGGGTACAGGGGAAATGACCGGGGAGCTGTTTTTT. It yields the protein CASRGTGEMTGELFF.

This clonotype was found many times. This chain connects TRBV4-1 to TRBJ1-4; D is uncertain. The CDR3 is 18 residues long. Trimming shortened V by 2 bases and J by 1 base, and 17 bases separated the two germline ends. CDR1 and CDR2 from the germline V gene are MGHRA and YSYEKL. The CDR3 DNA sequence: TGCGCCAGCAGCCAAATTTTCCGGGCCGAGAGAACTAATGAAAAACTGTTTTTT. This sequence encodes CASSQIFRAERTNEKLFF.

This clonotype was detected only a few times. The CDR3 protein is CSASGQRVNQETQYF. CDR3 DNA sequence: TGCAGTGCTAGCGGTCAACGGGTAAACCAAGAGACCCAGTACTTC. This chain uses TRBV20-1 with TRBJ2-5; D not certain. The length of the CDR3 is 15 residues. Trimming cost V 3 bases and J 0 bases, with 14 bases left between them. The germline CDR1 and CDR2 sequences are DFQATT and SNEGSKA (reference sequence).